This T cell receptor beta chain was obtained from a study of T cells in tuberculosis. Regarding the study as a whole: Some low-affinity tetramer-binding T cells may be absent from this sample.

After thawing and overnight rest, PBMC were stained with GMM-loaded CD1B tetramer, viability dye and anti-CD3 for sorting. The lipid loaded on the CD1B tetramers was C32 glucose monomycolate from Rhodococcus equi. Each donor contributed roughly 100,000 sorted tetramer-negative cells. Only one count was recorded for this clone. No alpha-beta pairing information exists for these sequences. Sequenced by immunoSEQ multiplex PCR; TCRdb stores in-frame clones only, minus some. The table includes tens of thousands of clones, roughly 93% detected once. Sequencing input: CD1b-GMM tetramer-negative cells sorted from PBMCs. The TCR sequence derives from an adult woman with latent tuberculosis.

The CDR3 region is CAWSVQGYEQYF. CDR3 in DNA: TGTGCCTGGAGTGTACAGGGTTACGAGCAGTACTTC. The rearrangement uses TRBV30 and TRBJ2-7; D might be TRBD1 (6 bases). Trimming removed 0 bases at V and 4 bases at J, with 7 bases between. Germline values: CDR1 GTSNPN, CDR2 SVGIG (reference sequence). The CDR3 length is 12 residues.